This TCR beta chain is from a study of CD8+CD57+ T cells in acquired aplastic anemia. Profiling that covered TCR beta VDJ and CDR3 relied on genomic DNA as its template. Each CDR3 protein is one row after TCRdb ran MiXCR on the reads. The table has more than 45,000 distinct CDR3 sequences, 55% to 70% seen once. This CDR3 has 16 amino acids. Germline V gives CDR1 SGHTA, CDR2 FQGNSA. Trimming cost V 1 base and J 7 bases; bases outside gene matches: 9. Study-wide points: Patients and controls shared 25 to 35 CD8+ CDR3 sequences, which appeared highly expressed in patients and within their immunodominant clones.

A note on this clonotype: Its antigen is not known. This may arise from a read error, as a much more abundant clone is one base away.

Only patients with CD8+CD57+ cell expansion on flow cytometry were chosen for sequencing. The chain is built from TRBV7-2 and TRBJ2-2; 7 nucleotides match TRBD2. The TCR originated in a human donor with aplastic anemia. The sequencing sample was made of sorted CD4+, CD8+, or CD8+CD57+ T cells (not recorded which) from PBMCs. This chain's CDR3 is CASSLGRLAVDGELFF. The CDR3 bases are TGTGCCAGCAGCTTAGGGCGACTAGCCGTCGACGGGGAGCTGTTTTTT.